This T cell receptor (beta chain) stems from a study of cytomegalovirus exposure and HLA in healthy donors (TCRdb year 2017). For the wider study: According to a later analysis, the roughly 130 validation repertoires were produced on the same platform as the 700 or so repertoires of the first cohort. The study aimed to test whether signatures of past pathogen exposure could be identified by cataloging public T cell receptors. A separate validation cohort of over a hundred different subjects was used in addition to the roughly 640-subject first cohort. To predict cytomegalovirus infection status, the study brought together high-throughput TCR immunosequencing, statistical association of individual TCRs with disease status, and machine learning.

The donors belonged to the validation cohort of about 110 subjects, which was separate from the 666-subject first cohort. Concerning this clone itself: The antigen this receptor binds is unknown. No quality values exist for individual bases; no much larger clone is one base distant.

What the authors observed across the whole study: In a later analysis, TCRs clustered in the first cohort were found to also tend to co-occur in the 120 or so validation repertoires, with 85% to 95% of cluster scores above 0. While some public TCRs were present in many individuals, most TCR sequences turned up only very rarely across donors. The authors suggested that the approach could potentially be generalized to other disease states and immunological phenotypes. The validation cohort had no HLA typing available for a later analysis, so co-occurrence within that cohort was assessed over all 120 or so repertoires. In vitro tests confirmed that a few of the cytomegalovirus-associated TCR beta chains recognize cytomegalovirus antigens. In both the original and validation cohorts, the classifier was reported to diagnose cytomegalovirus status with high specificity and sensitivity. The study gave a list of 150 to 200 TCR beta chains associated with cytomegalovirus.

CDR1 and CDR2, looked up from the germline V gene, are MNHNS and SASEGT. The CDR3 goes from the cysteine to the phenylalanine over 18 residues. Of all the DNA, just the CDR3 is kept, 54 bases in frame from base 1. V is pared back by 2 bases and J by 1 base, with 20 bases lying between the germline termini. Receptors were amplified or captured by the immunoSEQ multiplex PCR assay. The original pipeline was this. A statistical classification framework was built to diagnose cytomegalovirus status from the catalog of TCR beta chain sequences. Here the immuneACCESS table is served through TCRdb, limited to in-frame sequences with V and J called. Missing clones are a known gap in these copies; in checked studies unresolved V genes cover under half, and the rest lacks a known reason. V, J and clone size derive from that table, while D and trimming were established from the DNA sequence. The sample table shows 200,000 to 300,000 clones, and roughly 86% are seen once. The ten top clones hold roughly 1.2% of the sample.

The V and J segments used are TRBV6-1 and TRBJ1-1, with TRBD1 perhaps the D gene, on 5 matching bases. Material for sequencing was PBMCs. The sequence was obtained from a woman in her twenties or thirties in good health and CMV-seropositive. The bases are TGTGCCAGCAGTGAAAGGCCAGGGACTTTCCGTGGGAACACTGAAGCTTTCTTT. This encodes CASSERPGTFRGNTEAFF.